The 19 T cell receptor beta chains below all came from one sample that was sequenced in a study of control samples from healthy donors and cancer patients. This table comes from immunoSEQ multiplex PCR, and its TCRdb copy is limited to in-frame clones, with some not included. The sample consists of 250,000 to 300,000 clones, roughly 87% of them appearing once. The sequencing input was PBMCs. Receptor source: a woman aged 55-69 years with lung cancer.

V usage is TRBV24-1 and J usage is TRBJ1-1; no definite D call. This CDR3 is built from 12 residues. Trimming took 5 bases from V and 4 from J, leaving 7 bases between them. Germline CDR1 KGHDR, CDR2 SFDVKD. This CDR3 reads CATSALGTEAFF. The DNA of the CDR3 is TGTGCCACCAGTGCTTTAGGCACTGAAGCTTTCTTT.

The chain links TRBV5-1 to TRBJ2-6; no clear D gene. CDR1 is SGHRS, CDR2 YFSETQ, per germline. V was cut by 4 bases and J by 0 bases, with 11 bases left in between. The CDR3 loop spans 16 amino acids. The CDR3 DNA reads TGCGCCAGCAGCCCGCTTACAGCCTCTGGGGCCAACGTCCTGACTTTC. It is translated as CASSPLTASGANVLTF. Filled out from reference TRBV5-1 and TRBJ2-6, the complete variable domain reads KAGVTQTPRYLIKTRGQQVTLSCSPISGHRSVSWYQQTPGQGLQFLFEYFSETQRNKGNFPGRFSGRQFSNSRSEMNVSTLELGDSALYLCASSPLTASGANVLTFGAGSRLTVL.

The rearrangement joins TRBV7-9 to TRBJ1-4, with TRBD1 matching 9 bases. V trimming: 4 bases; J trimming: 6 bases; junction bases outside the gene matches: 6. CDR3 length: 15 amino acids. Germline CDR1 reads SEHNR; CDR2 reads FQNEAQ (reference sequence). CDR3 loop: CASSSPGQGYEKLFF. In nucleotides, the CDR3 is TGTGCCAGCAGCTCGCCGGGACAGGGTTATGAAAAACTGTTTTTT.

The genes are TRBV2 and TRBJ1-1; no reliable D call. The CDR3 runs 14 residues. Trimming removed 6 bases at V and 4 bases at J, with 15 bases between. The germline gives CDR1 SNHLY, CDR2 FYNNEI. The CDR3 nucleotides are TGTGCCAGCAGCGTCGTTCGGGCCAGCACTGAAGCTTTCTTT. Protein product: CASSVVRASTEAFF.

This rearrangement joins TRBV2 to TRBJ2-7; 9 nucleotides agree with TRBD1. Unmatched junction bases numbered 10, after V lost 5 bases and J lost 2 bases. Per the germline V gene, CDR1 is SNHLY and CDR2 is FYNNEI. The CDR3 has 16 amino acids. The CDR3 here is CASSLNGQGPPYEQYF. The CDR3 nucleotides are TGTGCCAGCAGTCTCAACGGACAGGGGCCACCCTACGAGCAGTACTTC.

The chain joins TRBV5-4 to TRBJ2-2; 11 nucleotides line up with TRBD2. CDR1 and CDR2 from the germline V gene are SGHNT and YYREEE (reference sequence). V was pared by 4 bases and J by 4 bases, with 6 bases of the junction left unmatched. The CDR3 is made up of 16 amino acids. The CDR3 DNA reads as TGTGCCAGCAGCACGGCGACTAGCGGGACCACCGGGGAGCTGTTTTTT. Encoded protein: CASSTATSGTTGELFF.

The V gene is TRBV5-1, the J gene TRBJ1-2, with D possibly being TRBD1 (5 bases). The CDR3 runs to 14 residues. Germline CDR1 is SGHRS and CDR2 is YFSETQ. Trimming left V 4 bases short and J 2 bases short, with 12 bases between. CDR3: CASSPVDKNYGYTF. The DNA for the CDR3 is TGCGCCAGCAGCCCCGTGGACAAGAACTATGGCTACACCTTC.

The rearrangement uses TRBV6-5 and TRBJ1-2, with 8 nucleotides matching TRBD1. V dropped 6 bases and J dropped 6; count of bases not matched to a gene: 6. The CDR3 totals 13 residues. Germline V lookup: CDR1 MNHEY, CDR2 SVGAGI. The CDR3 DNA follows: TGTGCCAGCAGAGGACAGGGCGAAAATGGCTACACCTTC. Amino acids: CASRGQGENGYTF.

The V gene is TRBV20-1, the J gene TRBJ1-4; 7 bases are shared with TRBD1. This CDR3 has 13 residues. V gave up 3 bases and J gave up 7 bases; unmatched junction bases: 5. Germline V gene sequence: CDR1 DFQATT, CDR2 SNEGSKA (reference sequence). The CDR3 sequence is CSASNRGGEKLFF. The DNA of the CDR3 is TGCAGTGCTAGTAACAGGGGAGGTGAAAAACTGTTTTTT.

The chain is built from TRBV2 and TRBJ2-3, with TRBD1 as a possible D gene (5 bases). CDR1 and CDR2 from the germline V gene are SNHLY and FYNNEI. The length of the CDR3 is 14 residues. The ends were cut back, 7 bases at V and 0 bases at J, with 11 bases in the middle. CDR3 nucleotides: TGTGCCAGCACCCCGTGGGGCAGCACAGATACGCAGTATTTT. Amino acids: CASTPWGSTDTQYF.

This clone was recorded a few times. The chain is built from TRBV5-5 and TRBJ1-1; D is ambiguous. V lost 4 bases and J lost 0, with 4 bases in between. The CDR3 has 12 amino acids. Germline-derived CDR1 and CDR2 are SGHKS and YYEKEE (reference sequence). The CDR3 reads CASSPLNTEAFF. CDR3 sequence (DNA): TGTGCCAGCAGCCCCTTGAACACTGAAGCTTTCTTT. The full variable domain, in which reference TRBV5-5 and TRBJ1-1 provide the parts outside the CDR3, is DAGVTQSPTHLIKTRGQQVTLRCSPISGHKSVSWYQQVLGQGPQFIFQYYEKEERGRGNFPDRFSARQFPNYSSELNVNALLLGDSALYLCASSPLNTEAFFGQGTRLTVV.

The CDR3 loop is CSASQGPDEQYF. The CDR3 DNA follows: TGCAGTGCTAGTCAGGGGCCGGACGAGCAGTACTTC. The V call is TRBV20-1, the J call TRBJ2-7; D might be TRBD1 (6 bases). V lost 3 bases and J 5 bases, leaving 11 bases between the germline ends. The CDR3 spans 12 residues. Looked up from germline, CDR1 is DFQATT and CDR2 is SNEGSKA (reference sequence).

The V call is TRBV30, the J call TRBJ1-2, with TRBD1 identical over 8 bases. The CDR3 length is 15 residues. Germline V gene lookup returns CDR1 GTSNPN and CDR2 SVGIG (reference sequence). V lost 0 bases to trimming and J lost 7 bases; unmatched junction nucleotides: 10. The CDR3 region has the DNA TGTGCCTGGAGTGTAGATCGGGGACAGGCAGGTGGCTACACCTTC. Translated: CAWSVDRGQAGGYTF.

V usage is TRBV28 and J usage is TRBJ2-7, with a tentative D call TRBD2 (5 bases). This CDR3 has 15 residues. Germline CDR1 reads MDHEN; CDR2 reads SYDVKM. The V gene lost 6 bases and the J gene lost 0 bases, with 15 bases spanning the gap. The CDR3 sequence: CASSPPGIASYEQYF. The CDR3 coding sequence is TGTGCCAGCAGCCCACCCGGGATAGCCTCCTACGAGCAGTACTTC.

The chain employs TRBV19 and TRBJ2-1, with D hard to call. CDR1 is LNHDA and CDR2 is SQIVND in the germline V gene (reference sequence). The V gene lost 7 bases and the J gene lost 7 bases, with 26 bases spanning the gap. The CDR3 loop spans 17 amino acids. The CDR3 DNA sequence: TGTGCCAGTACCCAAATCAACCCCCGAGGCGAACTAAATGAGCAGTTCTTC. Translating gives CASTQINPRGELNEQFF.

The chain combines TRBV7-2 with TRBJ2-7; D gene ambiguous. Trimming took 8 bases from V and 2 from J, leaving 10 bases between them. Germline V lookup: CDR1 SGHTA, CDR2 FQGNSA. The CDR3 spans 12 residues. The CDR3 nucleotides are TGTGCCAGCGAACAGACCACCTACGAGCAGTACTTC. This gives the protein CASEQTTYEQYF.

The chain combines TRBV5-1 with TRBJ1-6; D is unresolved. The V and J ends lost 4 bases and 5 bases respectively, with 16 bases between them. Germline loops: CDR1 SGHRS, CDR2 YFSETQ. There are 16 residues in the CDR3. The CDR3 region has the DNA TGCGCCAGCAGCCCCAACACCCCTCCCGATAATTCACCCCTCCACTTT. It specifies CASSPNTPPDNSPLHF.

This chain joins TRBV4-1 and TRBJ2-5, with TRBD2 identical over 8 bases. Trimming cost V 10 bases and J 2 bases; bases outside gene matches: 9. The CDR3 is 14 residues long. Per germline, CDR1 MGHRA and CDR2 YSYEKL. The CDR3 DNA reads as TGCGCCACCGGGCGGGGGGCTCTTCAAGAGACCCAGTACTTC. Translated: CATGRGALQETQYF.

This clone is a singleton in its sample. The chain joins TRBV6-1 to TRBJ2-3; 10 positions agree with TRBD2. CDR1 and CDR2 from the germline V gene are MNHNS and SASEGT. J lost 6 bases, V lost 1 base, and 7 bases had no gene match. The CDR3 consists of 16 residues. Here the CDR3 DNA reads TGTGCCAGCAGTGAAGGTGATAGCGGGGGGCGGGATACGCAGTATTTT. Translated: CASSEGDSGGRDTQYF.